This T cell receptor beta chain was observed in a study of T-cell memory formation after mild COVID-19. Study information: Largely, the TCR clusters proved donor specific. Points from the study as a whole: Among contracting clones, CD4+ were mainly CM/EM and CD8+ enriched in EMRA. From day 15 to 85, contracting clones were balanced between CD4 and CD8, whereas later expanders leaned toward CD4+.

The CDR3 length is 15 residues. Germline CDR1 is SGHRS and CDR2 is YFSETQ. V gave up 4 bases and J gave up 4 bases; unmatched junction bases: 9. 5'RACE, which relied on constant-segment primers, yielded TCR alpha and TCR beta cDNA libraries carrying sample barcodes and UMIs. TCRdb analysed the 5' RACE reads with MiXCR anew, one entry per CDR3 protein. In the table there are 84,000 or so distinct CDR3 sequences, 14% of which are singletons. This clonotype came up a few times. The antigen remains undetermined. This sequence originates from an adult woman who had mild COVID-19 (a few samples of this study predate the infection). Cell type and time point are not known. The sample consisted of PBMCs or a T cell subset sorted from them (not recorded which). The chain links TRBV5-1 to TRBJ2-3; 7 bases are a match to TRBD2. Here the CDR3 DNA reads TGCGCCAGCAGCCGATGGGGCGGGGGACCAGATACGCAGTATTTT. As protein: CASSRWGGGPDTQYF.